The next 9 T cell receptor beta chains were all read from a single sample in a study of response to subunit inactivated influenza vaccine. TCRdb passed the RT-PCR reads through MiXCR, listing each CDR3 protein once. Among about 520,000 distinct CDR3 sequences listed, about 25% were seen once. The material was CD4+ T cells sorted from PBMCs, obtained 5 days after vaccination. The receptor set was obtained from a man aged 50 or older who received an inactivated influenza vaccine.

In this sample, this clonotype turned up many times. The CDR3 reads CASSYQGLVQFF. The CDR3, as DNA: TGTGCCAGCAGTTATCAGGGACTGGTGCAGTTCTTC. The gene calls are TRBV6-5 and TRBJ2-1; D might be TRBD2 (6 bases). Trimming removed 3 bases at V and 12 bases at J, with 12 bases between. The CDR3 is 12 residues long. Germline CDR1 and CDR2: MNHEY and SVGAGI.

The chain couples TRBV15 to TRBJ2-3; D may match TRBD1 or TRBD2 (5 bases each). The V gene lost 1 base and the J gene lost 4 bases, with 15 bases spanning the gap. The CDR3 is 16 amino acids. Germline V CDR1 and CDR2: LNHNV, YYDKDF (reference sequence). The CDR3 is CATSRGDAGGSDTQYF. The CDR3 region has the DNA TGTGCCACCAGCAGAGGGGACGCCGGCGGTTCAGATACGCAGTATTTT.

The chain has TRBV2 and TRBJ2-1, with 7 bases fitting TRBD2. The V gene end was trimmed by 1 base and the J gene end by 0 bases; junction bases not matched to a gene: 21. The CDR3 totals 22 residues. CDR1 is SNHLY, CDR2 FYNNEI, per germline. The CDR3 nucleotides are TGTGCCAGCAGTGAAGGGCTGAAGGGGCGGGAGTCATACCTGAGCTCCTACAATGAGCAGTTCTTC. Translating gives CASSEGLKGRESYLSSYNEQFF.

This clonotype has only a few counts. As DNA, the CDR3 is TGTGCCAGCAGGCCCACGACAGGGCTAACCTACAATGAGCAGTTCTTC. Its protein product is CASRPTTGLTYNEQFF. This sequence joins TRBV12-3 or TRBV12-4 and TRBJ2-1, with 7 bases that match TRBD1. J was trimmed by 2 bases and V by 6 bases; bases with no gene match: 10. This CDR3 comprises 16 residues.

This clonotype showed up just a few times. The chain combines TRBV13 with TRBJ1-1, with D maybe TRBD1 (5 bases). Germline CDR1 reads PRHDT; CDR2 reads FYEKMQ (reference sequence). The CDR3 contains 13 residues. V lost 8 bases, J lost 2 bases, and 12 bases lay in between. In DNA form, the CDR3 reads TGTGCCAGCGAAAGACAGCTCAACACTGAAGCTTTCTTT. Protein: CASERQLNTEAFF.

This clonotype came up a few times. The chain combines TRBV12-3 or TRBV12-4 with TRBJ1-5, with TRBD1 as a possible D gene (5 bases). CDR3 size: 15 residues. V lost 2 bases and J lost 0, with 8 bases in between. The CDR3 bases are TGTGCCAGCAGTTTATTGGGGGGTAGCAATCAGCCCCAGCATTTT. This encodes CASSLLGGSNQPQHF.

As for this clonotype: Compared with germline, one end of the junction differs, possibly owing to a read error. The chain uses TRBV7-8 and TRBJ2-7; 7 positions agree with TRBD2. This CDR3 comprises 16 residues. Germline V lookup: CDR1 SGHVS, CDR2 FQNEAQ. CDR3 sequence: CASSLEGSGIRSEQHF. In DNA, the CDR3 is TGTGCCAGCAGCTTAGAGGGCAGCGGGATTCGGAGCGAGCAGCACTTC.

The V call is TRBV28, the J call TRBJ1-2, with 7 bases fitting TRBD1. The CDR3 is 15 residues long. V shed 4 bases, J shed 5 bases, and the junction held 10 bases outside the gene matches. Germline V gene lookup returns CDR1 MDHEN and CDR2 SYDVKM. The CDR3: CASSSGQAGRYGYTF. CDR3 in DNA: TGTGCCAGCAGTTCAGGACAGGCGGGGAGGTATGGCTACACCTTC.

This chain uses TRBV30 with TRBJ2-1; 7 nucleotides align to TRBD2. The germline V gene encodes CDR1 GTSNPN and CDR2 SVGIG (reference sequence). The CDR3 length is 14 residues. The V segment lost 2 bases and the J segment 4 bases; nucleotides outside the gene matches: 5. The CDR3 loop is CAWSLLAAYNEQFF. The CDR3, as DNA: TGTGCCTGGAGTCTCCTAGCGGCTTACAATGAGCAGTTCTTC.